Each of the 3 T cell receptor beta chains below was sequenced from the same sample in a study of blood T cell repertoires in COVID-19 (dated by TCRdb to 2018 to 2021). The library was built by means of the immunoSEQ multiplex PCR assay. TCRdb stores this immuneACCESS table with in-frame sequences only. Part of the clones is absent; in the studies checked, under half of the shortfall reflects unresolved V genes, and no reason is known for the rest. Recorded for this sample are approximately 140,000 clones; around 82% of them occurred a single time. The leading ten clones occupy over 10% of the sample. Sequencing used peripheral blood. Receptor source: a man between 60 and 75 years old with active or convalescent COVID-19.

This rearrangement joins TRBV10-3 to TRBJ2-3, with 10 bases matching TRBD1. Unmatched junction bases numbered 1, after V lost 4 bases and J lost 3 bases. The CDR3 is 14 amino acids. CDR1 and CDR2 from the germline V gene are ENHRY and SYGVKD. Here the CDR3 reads CAISGDRGTDTQYF. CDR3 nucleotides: TGTGCCATCAGTGGGGACAGGGGAACAGATACGCAGTATTTT.

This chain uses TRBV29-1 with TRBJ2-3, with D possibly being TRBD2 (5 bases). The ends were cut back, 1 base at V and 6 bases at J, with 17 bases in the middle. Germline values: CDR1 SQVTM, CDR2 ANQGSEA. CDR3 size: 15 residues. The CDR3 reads CSVEATLGVGDTQYF. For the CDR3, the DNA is TGCAGCGTTGAAGCCACCTTGGGAGTCGGGGATACGCAGTATTTT.

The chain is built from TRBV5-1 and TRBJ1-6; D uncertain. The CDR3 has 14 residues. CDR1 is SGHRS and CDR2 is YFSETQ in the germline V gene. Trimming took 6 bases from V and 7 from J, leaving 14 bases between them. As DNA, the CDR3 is TGCGCCAGCACTCAGACCGGCGGGAATTCACCCCTCCACTTT. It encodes CASTQTGGNSPLHF.